These 6 T cell receptor beta chains originate from one sample sequenced in a study of blood T cell repertoires in COVID-19 (dated by TCRdb to 2020 to 2021). Library method: the immunoSEQ multiplex PCR assay. In its TCRdb copy, this immuneACCESS table keeps in-frame sequences only and misses some clones. Where compared with another copy, unresolved V genes explain less than half of these, and the others have no known cause. Present in this sample are fewer than 110,000 clones, around 92% of which were seen just once. The top ten clones comprise 4.5% to 6% of the sample. Sequenced: peripheral blood. These receptors were obtained from a man between 40 and 49 years old with active or convalescent COVID-19.

This CDR3 reads CAWSVGKIIGNEQFF. As DNA, the CDR3 is TGTGCCTGGAGTGTCGGGAAAATTATCGGGAATGAGCAGTTCTTC. V gene TRBV30 combines with J gene TRBJ2-1, with TRBD2 as a possible D gene (5 bases). V shed 0 bases and J shed 7 bases, with 16 bases lying between them. Germline assignment: CDR1 GTSNPN and CDR2 SVGIG (reference sequence). This CDR3 comprises 15 residues.

This clone was detected only once. The chain carries TRBV7-2 and TRBJ1-5, with TRBD1 identical over 8 bases. Germline CDR1 is SGHTA and CDR2 is FQGNSA. The CDR3 sequence is 14 residues long. V lost 4 bases to trimming and J lost 2 bases; unmatched junction nucleotides: 1. In DNA, the CDR3 is TGTGCCAGCAGCTCGGGACAGGGCAATCAGCCCCAGCATTTT. Its translation: CASSSGQGNQPQHF.

J is TRBJ2-7 and V is TRBV7-9, with a possible D match to TRBD2 (6 bases). Germline V gene sequence: CDR1 SEHNR, CDR2 FQNEAQ (reference sequence). The CDR3 has 14 amino acids. V lost 3 bases and J lost 1, with 10 bases in between. CDR3 residues: CASSFGGTSYEQYF. The CDR3 DNA reads TGTGCCAGCAGCTTCGGCGGGACTTCCTACGAGCAGTACTTC.

This clone occurred a few times. The V call is TRBV5-4, the J call TRBJ2-7, with 13 bases fitting TRBD2. CDR1 is SGHNT and CDR2 is YYREEE in the germline V gene (reference sequence). CDR3 size: 16 residues. V was pared by 0 bases and J by 2 bases, with 2 bases of the junction left unmatched. CDR3 residues: CASSLGGTSGTYEQYF. CDR3 coding DNA: TGTGCCAGCAGCTTGGGTGGGACTAGCGGGACCTACGAGCAGTACTTC.

CDR3 amino acids: CASSLSGQGSQPQHF. The CDR3 DNA reads as TGTGCCAGCAGTTTGAGTGGACAGGGGAGTCAGCCCCAGCATTTT. The V gene is TRBV27, the J gene TRBJ1-5; 9 bases map to TRBD1. Unmatched junction bases numbered 6, after V lost 3 bases and J lost 6 bases. Looked up from germline, CDR1 is MNHEY and CDR2 is SMNVEV (reference sequence). CDR3 length: 15 residues.

With regard to this clone: Other DNA sequences in the same sample also yield this CDR3. This sequence joins TRBV7-2 and TRBJ2-7, with 8 bases fitting TRBD1. CDR1 SGHTA and CDR2 FQGNSA come from the germline V gene. V dropped 5 bases and J dropped 3; count of bases not matched to a gene: 3. The CDR3 is 13 residues long. CDR3 protein: CASSLDRGYEQYF. Here the CDR3 DNA reads TGTGCCAGCAGCCTAGACAGGGGCTACGAGCAGTACTTC.